The 21 T cell receptor beta chains given below trace back to one sample, sequenced in a study of cytomegalovirus exposure and HLA in healthy donors (TCRdb year 2017). Library creation used the immunoSEQ multiplex PCR assay. For the multiplex PCR, a mixture combining 60 forward primers for TCR Vbeta segments and 13 reverse primers for TCR Jbeta segments was used. The source is immuneACCESS, and TCRdb retained only in-frame sequences with V and J called. Part of the clones is not carried over; for the studies checked, unresolved V genes explain less than half of this, and the remainder is unexplained. A total of 150,000 to 200,000 clones appear in this sample, about three quarters of them only once. 8.5% to 12% of the sample belongs to the ten largest clones. Sequencing used PBMCs. These receptors came from a man aged 25-45 years in good health and CMV-seropositive.

This sequence joins TRBV29-1 and TRBJ2-2; 9 bases align to TRBD1. V shed 7 bases and J 4 bases; nucleotides not matched to a gene: 7. Germline-derived CDR1 and CDR2 are SQVTM and ANQGSEA. The CDR3 totals 14 residues. The CDR3, as DNA: TGCAGCGCGATAGGACAGGGGACCACCGGGGAGCTGTTTTTT. As protein: CSAIGQGTTGELFF.

This sequence joins TRBV27 and TRBJ2-7; D ambiguous. The ends were cut back, 5 bases at V and 0 bases at J, with 14 bases in the middle. This CDR3 region has 15 residues. Germline CDR1 reads MNHEY; CDR2 reads SMNVEV (reference sequence). DNA of the CDR3: TGTGCCAGCAGTCCCATTCGACTCAGCTCCTACGAGCAGTACTTC. Translating it yields CASSPIRLSSYEQYF.

The chain couples TRBV20-1 to TRBJ1-2; D remains unclear. CDR3 size: 11 residues. Germline lookup yields CDR1 DFQATT and CDR2 SNEGSKA (reference sequence). V dropped 3 bases and J dropped 13 bases, with 15 bases sitting between them. The CDR3 nucleotides are TGCAGTGCTAGGACCACCGTTGGCGGCACCTTC. Its translation is CSARTTVGGTF.

V gene TRBV11-2 combines with J gene TRBJ2-7, with D possibly matching TRBD2 (5 bases). The germline V gene encodes CDR1 SGHAT and CDR2 FQNNGV. The V end was cut by 2 bases, the J end by 3 bases, with 14 bases between. The CDR3 has 15 amino acids. The CDR3 loop reads CASSLLSGFNYEQYF. The CDR3 DNA is TGTGCCAGCAGCTTACTTTCGGGGTTTAACTACGAGCAGTACTTC.

Regarding this clone: At one of its ends the junction is not consistent with the germline gene, which may arise from a read error. The same CDR3 is also encoded by other DNA sequences in this sample. The V gene is TRBV5-1, the J gene TRBJ2-2; 11 bases match TRBD2. This CDR3 is built from 16 residues. CDR1 and CDR2 (germline): SGHRS, YFSETQ. In DNA, the CDR3 is TGCGCCAGCAGCCCTAGCGGGAGGATGAACACCGGGGAGCTATTTTTT. It encodes CASSPSGRMNTGELFF.

The V and J genes are TRBV15 and TRBJ2-3, with 10 bases that match TRBD2. Germline lookup yields CDR1 LNHNV and CDR2 YYDKDF (reference sequence). V trimming: 3 bases; J trimming: 0 bases; junction bases outside the gene matches: 15. The CDR3 consists of 20 residues. CDR3 nucleotide sequence: TGTGCCACCAGCAGTACGGCCGGGACTAGCGAGGTTTCTAGCACAGATACGCAGTATTTT. Residues: CATSSTAGTSEVSSTDTQYF.

V and J are TRBV27 and TRBJ2-7, with 12 bases aligning to TRBD1. Germline V CDR1 and CDR2: MNHEY, SMNVEV (reference sequence). CDR3 length: 20 residues. V gave up 5 bases and J gave up 1 base; unmatched junction bases: 18. Here the CDR3 reads CASSRGTGGFLTSGSYEQYF. The DNA for the CDR3 is TGTGCCAGCAGTCGGGGGACAGGGGGCTTTCTAACTAGCGGGTCCTACGAGCAGTACTTC.

The J gene is TRBJ2-2, the V gene TRBV6-1; 9 bases are shared with TRBD2. Germline CDR1 MNHNS, CDR2 SASEGT. The CDR3 runs to 15 residues. J was trimmed by 5 bases and V by 11 bases; bases with no gene match: 12. The CDR3 DNA is TGTGCCGGCGGGGGAGTAGCGGGAGTTACCGGGGAGCTGTTTTTT. Protein: CAGGGVAGVTGELFF.

The V and J genes are TRBV27 and TRBJ2-7; 8 nucleotides line up with TRBD1. The CDR3 contains 12 residues. CDR1 MNHEY and CDR2 SMNVEV come from the germline V gene (reference sequence). The junction had 8 bases not matched to a gene; V was cut back by 10 bases and J by 6 bases. This chain's CDR3 is CAIRTGSREQYF. The CDR3 nucleotides are TGTGCCATTCGGACAGGGTCACGCGAGCAGTACTTC.

This chain connects TRBV2 to TRBJ2-7, with D maybe TRBD1 (6 bases). Germline V CDR1 and CDR2: SNHLY, FYNNEI. Trimming pared 4 bases from V and 6 bases from J, leaving 13 bases between. The CDR3 sequence is 13 residues long. The CDR3 sequence is CASSANREREQYF. The CDR3 DNA reads as TGTGCCAGCAGTGCCAACAGGGAACGCGAGCAGTACTTC.

Details on this clone: The junction does not match germline at one end; this may be a read error. The chain employs TRBV7-7 and TRBJ2-1, with TRBD2 as a possible D gene (5 bases). Germline values: CDR1 SSHAT, CDR2 FNYEAQ (reference sequence). The CDR3 spans 15 residues. CDR3 residues: CASSLNWLAVNEQFF. The CDR3 DNA is TGTGCTAGCAGCTTAAACTGGCTAGCTGTCAATGAGCAGTTCTTC.

The chain uses TRBV5-6 and TRBJ2-1, with D possibly being TRBD2 (5 bases). Germline loops: CDR1 SGHDT, CDR2 YYEEEE. The CDR3 has 13 amino acids. Trimming pared 1 base from V and 7 bases from J, leaving 9 bases between. CDR3 sequence (DNA): TGTGCCAGCAGCTTGCGGCGGGTAAATGAGCAGTTCTTC. It yields the protein CASSLRRVNEQFF.

This chain uses TRBV6-5 with TRBJ2-7, with 8 bases lining up with TRBD1. The CDR3 has 15 residues. Germline V lookup: CDR1 MNHEY, CDR2 SVGAGI. Trimming removed 2 bases from V and 5 bases from J; junction bases left unmatched: 8. The CDR3 loop is CASSYRRTGRDEQYF. The DNA of the CDR3 is TGTGCCAGCAGTTACCGAAGGACAGGGCGTGACGAGCAGTACTTC.

The genes are TRBV18 and TRBJ1-3, with D maybe TRBD1 (5 bases). Germline lookup yields CDR1 KGHSH and CDR2 LQKENI. This CDR3 has 14 residues. The ends were cut back, 2 bases at V and 6 bases at J, with 11 bases in the middle. The CDR3 DNA reads TGTGCCAGCTCACCAGGGCAGGGTCAAAACACCATATATTTT. Translated, it gives CASSPGQGQNTIYF. The full variable domain, rest sourced from reference TRBV18 and TRBJ1-3, is NAGVMQNPRHLVRRRGQEARLRCSPMKGHSHVYWYRQLPEEGLKFMVYLQKENIIDESGMPKERFSAEFPKEGPSILRIQQVVRGDSAAYFCASSPGQGQNTIYFGEGSWLTVV.

The chain links TRBV12-5 to TRBJ2-2; 10 bases match TRBD2. Trimming took 0 bases from V and 1 from J; bases not matched to a gene: 8. The CDR3 sequence is 19 residues long. Germline V gene data show CDR1 as LGHNT and CDR2 as FRNRAP. CDR3 sequence (DNA): TGTGCTAGTGGTTTGGTAATTCTAGCGGGAGATGGGAACACCGGGGAGCTGTTTTTT. Its translation is CASGLVILAGDGNTGELFF.

This clone was detected a few times. The chain's CDR3 is CASIGQTSNTEAFF. For the CDR3, the DNA is TGCGCCAGCATAGGACAGACGTCGAACACTGAAGCTTTCTTT. The chain couples TRBV5-1 to TRBJ1-1; the D gene is possibly TRBD1 (6 bases). The germline V gene has CDR1 SGHRS and CDR2 YFSETQ. The CDR3 loop spans 14 amino acids. V dropped 6 bases and J dropped 1 base, with 13 bases sitting between them.

The V and J genes are TRBV5-4 and TRBJ2-3; D is ambiguous. V lost 4 bases and J lost 6, with 12 bases in between. The CDR3 covers 13 residues. Germline V gene sequence: CDR1 SGHNT, CDR2 YYREEE (reference sequence). The CDR3 region has the DNA TGTGCCAGCAGCCTAAACCCTCCCGATACGCAGTATTTT. Amino acids: CASSLNPPDTQYF. The entire variable domain, with the rest obtained from reference TRBV5-4 and TRBJ2-3, is as follows: ETGVTQSPTHLIKTRGQQVTLRCSSQSGHNTVSWYQQALGQGPQFIFQYYREEENGRGNFPPRFSGLQFPNYSSELNVNALELDDSALYLCASSLNPPDTQYFGPGTRLTVL.

This rearrangement joins TRBV7-9 to TRBJ1-4; maybe TRBD1 (5 bases). V gave up 5 bases and J gave up 8 bases, with 12 bases separating them. Germline V gene lookup returns CDR1 SEHNR and CDR2 FQNEAQ (reference sequence). The CDR3 spans 13 residues. The CDR3 nucleotides read TGTGCCAGCAGCCTCACAGGCCTAGAAAAACTGTTTTTT. Residues: CASSLTGLEKLFF.

J is TRBJ2-7 and V is TRBV9, with a possible D match to TRBD1 (8 bases). Germline V gene sequence: CDR1 SGDLS, CDR2 YYNGEE. There are 18 residues in the CDR3. With 0 bases removed from V and 5 bases from J, the gap between germline ends came to 24 bases. Here the CDR3 reads CASSVGSWNRGGGNEQYF. The CDR3 DNA follows: TGTGCCAGCAGCGTAGGTTCTTGGAACAGGGGGGGCGGGAACGAGCAGTACTTC.

This clone was recorded once. This sequence joins TRBV30 and TRBJ2-7, with 9 bases that match TRBD1. Losses at the gene ends were 0 bases for V and 6 bases for J; bases not matched to a gene: 3. Germline CDR1 GTSNPN, CDR2 SVGIG (reference sequence). This CDR3 region has 13 residues. In DNA, the CDR3 is TGTGCCTGGAGTGTACAGGGGGCAGCCGAGCAGTACTTC. This encodes CAWSVQGAAEQYF.

The V gene is TRBV14, the J gene TRBJ2-1; D is unresolved. Trimming stripped 1 base from V and 0 bases from J, with 7 bases between. Germline loops: CDR1 SGHDN, CDR2 FVKESK. The CDR3 length is 15 residues. DNA for the CDR3: TGTGCCAGCAGCCAAGCGGTTAGCTCCTACAATGAGCAGTTCTTC. Translating it yields CASSQAVSSYNEQFF.